One and the same sample provided the 3 T cell receptor beta chains below, sequenced in a study of blood T cell repertoires in COVID-19. Measured with immunoSEQ multiplex PCR; TCRdb has only the in-frame clones, and not every one. The sample includes about 140,000 clones, less than 90% of them seen just once. Specimen: peripheral blood. The receptors originated from a man aged 30 to 39 with COVID-19, enrolled during active disease.

The rearrangement uses TRBV14 and TRBJ2-5; no clear D. The CDR3 runs 15 residues. V lost 4 bases, J lost 5 bases, and 17 bases lay in between. Germline V gene sequence: CDR1 SGHDN, CDR2 FVKESK. The CDR3 loop reads CASSRLETLLETQYF. The CDR3 coding sequence is TGTGCCAGCAGCCGACTGGAGACTCTCCTGGAGACCCAGTACTTC.

The rearrangement links TRBV6-6 to TRBJ2-4; D may be TRBD2 (5 bases). Germline V gives CDR1 MNHNY, CDR2 SVGAGI (reference sequence). V was pared by 6 bases and J by 6 bases, with 12 bases between. This CDR3 contains 13 residues. CDR3 region: CASRSLLGNIQYF. The DNA for the CDR3 is TGTGCCAGCAGATCCTTACTAGGAAACATTCAGTACTTC.

The chain links TRBV11-2 to TRBJ1-1, with no clear D. Trimming left V 5 bases short and J 1 base short, with 11 bases between. Looked up from germline, CDR1 is SGHAT and CDR2 is FQNNGV. The CDR3 has 14 residues. The chain's CDR3 is CASSPVTPNTEAFF. In DNA, the CDR3 is TGTGCCAGCAGCCCCGTGACACCGAACACTGAAGCTTTCTTT.